The 16 T cell receptor beta chains reported below all come from one sample, sequenced in a study of OX40 agonist ivuxolimab in advanced cancers. Some clones are missing from TCRdb's copy, which holds only in-frame ones; the method was immunoSEQ multiplex PCR. Of fewer than 65,000 clones listed, about nine tenths are singletons. The sample was CD4+ or CD8+ T cells sorted from blood, taken in a trial of the OX40 agonist ivuxolimab. Source of these receptors: an adult with an advanced solid tumor such as melanoma, head and neck, liver or kidney cancer.

This chain links TRBV6-6 with TRBJ1-5; TRBD1 matches at 8 bases. J lost 7 bases, V lost 8 bases, and 13 bases had no gene match. CDR1 is MNHNY, CDR2 SVGAGI, per germline (reference sequence). This CDR3 is built from 15 residues. CDR3 DNA: TGTGCCAGCGGAAGGACAGGGATTACGAACCAGCCCCAGCATTTT. It is translated as CASGRTGITNQPQHF.

V and J are TRBV5-1 and TRBJ1-1, with a tentative D call TRBD1 (6 bases). This CDR3 region has 14 residues. V gave up 2 bases and J gave up 1 base, with 9 bases separating them. Per the germline V gene, CDR1 is SGHRS and CDR2 is YFSETQ. CDR3 amino acids: CASSLPGQNTEAFF. Written as DNA, the CDR3 is TGCGCCAGCAGCTTACCGGGACAGAACACTGAAGCTTTCTTT.

CDR3 nucleotide sequence: TGTGCCACGCCTGGGACAGGGGGCGTCGGCGCCAGGGAGCTGTTTTTT. Residues: CATPGTGGVGARELFF. This sequence joins TRBV28 and TRBJ2-2; TRBD1 agrees at 12 bases. This CDR3 spans 16 amino acids. V shed 10 bases, J shed 9 bases, and the junction held 15 bases outside the gene matches. Germline CDR1 reads MDHEN; CDR2 reads SYDVKM.

The gene calls are TRBV1 and TRBJ2-5; the table's D call TRBD2 went unverified against the DNA. The DNA matches TRBJ2-7 better at its end, which makes the J call doubtful. TRBV1 is designated a pseudogene. CDR3 length: 14 amino acids. The CDR3 DNA reads TGCACCAGCAGCCCGGGACTAGCGGACTACGAGCAGTACTTC. This encodes CTSSPGLADYEQYF.

The chain uses TRBV28 and TRBJ2-7; 9 nucleotides agree with TRBD2. The germline V gene encodes CDR1 MDHEN and CDR2 SYDVKM. This CDR3 region has 15 residues. The V gene end was trimmed by 8 bases and the J gene end by 0 bases; junction bases not matched to a gene: 8. In DNA, the CDR3 is TGTGCCAGCCGGCCTAGCGGGAAAAGCTCCTACGAGCAGTACTTC. Translated, it gives CASRPSGKSSYEQYF. Complete variable domain (other parts from reference TRBV28 and TRBJ2-7): DVKVTQSSRYLVKRTGEKVFLECVQDMDHENMFWYRQDPGLGLRLIYFSYDVKMKEKGDIPEGYSVSREKKERFSLILESASTNQTSMYLCASRPSGKSSYEQYFGPGTRLTVT.

The V and J genes are TRBV7-9 and TRBJ2-3; no definite D call. Trimming took off 5 bases at V and 6 bases at J, with 9 bases between the two ends. Looked up from germline, CDR1 is SEHNR and CDR2 is FQNEAQ (reference sequence). The CDR3 runs 12 residues. The CDR3 loop is CASSISPDTQYF. DNA for the CDR3: TGTGCCAGCAGCATTAGCCCCGATACGCAGTATTTT.

The chain employs TRBV11-2 and TRBJ2-2; unclear D gene. V lost 2 bases and J 1 base, leaving 14 bases between the germline ends. This CDR3 has 17 amino acids. The germline CDR1 and CDR2 sequences are SGHAT and FQNNGV. CDR3 nucleotide sequence: TGTGCCAGCAGCTTACCTACCCACCAAATGAACACCGGGGAGCTGTTTTTT. It encodes CASSLPTHQMNTGELFF.

V and J are TRBV28 and TRBJ2-3; D gene uncertain. The CDR3 runs 12 residues. In germline, CDR1 is MDHEN, CDR2 SYDVKM. V shed 7 bases and J shed 5 bases, with 10 bases lying between them. CDR3 nucleotides: TGTGCCAGCACCAACCGGCGAGATACGCAGTATTTT. The encoded protein is CASTNRRDTQYF.

Only one count was recorded for this clone. The rearrangement joins TRBV10-3 to TRBJ2-7, with 10 bases identical to TRBD1. Germline V gene data show CDR1 as ENHRY and CDR2 as SYGVKD. The CDR3 runs to 16 residues. The V gene end was trimmed by 2 bases and the J gene end by 4 bases; junction bases not matched to a gene: 8. CDR3 protein: CAISEARQGARYEQYF. The CDR3 bases are TGTGCCATCAGTGAGGCGCGACAGGGGGCGCGGTACGAGCAGTACTTC.

The rearrangement joins TRBV18 to TRBJ2-5, with TRBD2 matching 9 bases. The J call could be wrong; TRBJ2-7 is a better fit for the DNA end. The CDR3 covers 15 residues. CDR1 is KGHSH and CDR2 is LQKENI in the germline V gene. The CDR3 nucleotides read TGTGCCAGCTCACCCGGGCGGGAGGGGCGCCACGAGCAGTACTTC. Protein sequence: CASSPGREGRHEQYF.

The chain combines TRBV6-6 with TRBJ2-7; 7 bases match TRBD1. The V and J ends lost 6 bases and 8 bases, in that order; junction bases with no gene match: 7. The CDR3 totals 12 residues. Germline V gene sequence: CDR1 MNHNY, CDR2 SVGAGI (reference sequence). Here the CDR3 DNA reads TGTGCCAGCAGCTATACAGGGGAGCAGCAGTACTTC. Translating gives CASSYTGEQQYF.

This chain links TRBV5-1 with TRBJ1-1; 10 nucleotides match TRBD1. The CDR3 consists of 15 residues. Germline V gene sequence: CDR1 SGHRS, CDR2 YFSETQ. Trimming removed 0 bases from V and 6 bases from J; junction bases left unmatched: 5. Here the CDR3 DNA reads TGCGCCAGCAGCTTGGGACAGGGGGCAGGTTCTGAAGCTTTCTTT. As protein: CASSLGQGAGSEAFF.

CDR3 region: CASSEAWTSGAQFF. The CDR3, as DNA: TGTGCCAGTAGTGAAGCGTGGACTAGCGGTGCGCAGTTCTTC. V is TRBV19 and J is TRBJ2-1; 10 nucleotides line up with TRBD2. V gave up 5 bases and J gave up 12 bases; unmatched junction bases: 10. The CDR3 totals 14 residues. Germline V gives CDR1 LNHDA, CDR2 SQIVND (reference sequence). Filled out from reference TRBV19 and TRBJ2-1, the complete variable domain reads DGGITQSPKYLFRKEGQNVTLSCEQNLNHDAMYWYRQDPGQGLRLIYYSQIVNDFQKGDIAEGYSVSREKKESFPLTVTSAQKNPTAFYLCASSEAWTSGAQFFGPGTRLTVL.

The chain is built from TRBV5-1 and TRBJ2-3; D possibly corresponds to TRBD2 (5 bases). Between the trimmed V and J ends, which lost 7 bases and 3 bases, there was a span of 21 bases. Germline V gene data show CDR1 as SGHRS and CDR2 as YFSETQ. CDR3 length: 16 amino acids. In DNA form, the CDR3 reads TGCGCCAGCTCCCCGGAGGCGGTTCTTAATACAGATACGCAGTATTTT. Its translation: CASSPEAVLNTDTQYF.

The rearrangement links TRBV21-1 to TRBJ2-7; TRBD1 is taken as the D call from the table, unchecked against the DNA. TRBV21-1 is reported as a pseudogene. The CDR3 is 15 residues long. The CDR3 DNA sequence: TGTGCCAGCAGCTGCCGGGACAGGGTCATATACGAGCAGTACTTC. Residues: CASSCRDRVIYEQYF.

A word on this clone: One junction end disagrees with the germline gene, perhaps due to a read error. The chain links TRBV7-7 to TRBJ2-6; TRBD1 aligns across 7 bases. Germline CDR1 and CDR2: SSHAT and FNYEAQ (reference sequence). This CDR3 comprises 15 residues. The CDR3 DNA reads TGTGCTAGCAGCCAGGGGGTCTCTGGGGCCAACGTCCTGACTTTC. Translation gives CASSQGVSGANVLTF.